Below are 29 T cell receptor beta chains sequenced from a single sample in a study of shared clonotypes between healthy human individuals. Profiled with immunoSEQ multiplex PCR; TCRdb holds only in-frame clones, not every one. This sample has some 1,400,000 clones; more than 95% occur once, and the top ten carry approximately 1.1%. The sequencing sample was made of naive CD4+ T cells sorted from blood. Subset of the sample: CD45RA+ positively selected. The source of these receptors is a man younger than 45 in good health.

The chain has TRBV28 and TRBJ2-3; no definite D call. Looked up from germline, CDR1 is MDHEN and CDR2 is SYDVKM. The V end was cut by 7 bases, the J end by 3 bases, with 8 bases between. The CDR3 is 12 amino acids. The CDR3 spells CASKSTTDTQYF. CDR3 nucleotides: TGTGCCAGCAAAAGTACGACAGATACGCAGTATTTT.

The CDR3 region has the DNA TGTGCCAGCAGTCCGGGGTCCACGAATGAGCAGTTCTTC. Amino acid sequence: CASSPGSTNEQFF. This rearrangement joins TRBV7-3 to TRBJ2-1, with D maybe TRBD2 (5 bases). CDR1 is SGHTA, CDR2 FQGTGA, per germline. V gave up 6 bases and J gave up 7 bases, with 13 bases separating them. The CDR3 loop spans 13 amino acids. Combining the CDR3 with reference TRBV7-3 and TRBJ2-1 gives the whole variable domain GAGVSQTPSNKVTEKGKYVELRCDPISGHTALYWYRQSLGQGPEFLIYFQGTGAADDSGLPNDRFFAVRPEGSVSTLKIQRTERGDSAVYLCASSPGSTNEQFFGPGTRLTVL.

This chain joins TRBV28 and TRBJ1-2; perhaps TRBD1 as D (5 bases). V lost 6 bases and J lost 8, with 22 bases in between. Germline CDR1 MDHEN, CDR2 SYDVKM. This CDR3 has 15 amino acids. CDR3 nucleotides: TGTGCCAGCAGCCCAGGGAACCGGCCCAAAGAGGGCTACACCTTC. It specifies CASSPGNRPKEGYTF.

The genes are TRBV27 and TRBJ2-1; D possibly corresponds to TRBD1 (5 bases). The CDR3 loop spans 17 amino acids. Germline V gives CDR1 MNHEY, CDR2 SMNVEV (reference sequence). V lost 4 bases and J 8 bases, leaving 24 bases between the germline ends. For the CDR3, the DNA is TGTGCCAGCAGTTGGGCTCTGGGTTGGGGCGCCCGGGATGAGCAGTTCTTC. Protein sequence: CASSWALGWGARDEQFF.

This sequence joins TRBV9 and TRBJ1-1; D possibly corresponds to TRBD1 (5 bases). Trimming took off 2 bases at V and 1 base at J, with 12 bases between the two ends. This CDR3 has 15 residues. Germline CDR1 is SGDLS and CDR2 is YYNGEE. The CDR3 DNA is TGTGCCAGCAGCGTCCTCCCGGGGGGGAACACTGAAGCTTTCTTT. Translated, it gives CASSVLPGGNTEAFF.

CDR3 protein: CASSSPSIPGANVLTF. CDR3 bases: TGTGCCAGCAGCAGCCCCAGCATCCCTGGGGCCAACGTCCTGACTTTC. The genes are TRBV27 and TRBJ2-6; no clear D gene. Trimming removed 6 bases at V and 2 bases at J, with 14 bases between. The CDR3 sequence is 16 residues long. CDR1 MNHEY and CDR2 SMNVEV come from the germline V gene (reference sequence).

The chain joins TRBV10-1 to TRBJ2-1; D is unresolved. The germline V and J ends were trimmed by 8 bases and 5 bases, with 16 bases remaining between them. The CDR3 length is 14 residues. Germline assignment: CDR1 WNHNN and CDR2 SYGVQD (reference sequence). The CDR3 here is CASHGLLRHNEQFF. The CDR3 DNA reads TGCGCCAGCCATGGGCTGCTCAGGCACAATGAGCAGTTCTTC.

The rearrangement links TRBV5-1 to TRBJ2-1, with TRBD2 matching over 8 bases. The CDR3 contains 16 residues. Germline CDR1 reads SGHRS; CDR2 reads YFSETQ. The trim removed 4 bases at V and 7 bases at J, leaving 13 bases unmatched. The CDR3 loop is CASSLPPGLVMNEQFF. The CDR3 DNA follows: TGCGCCAGCAGCCTACCGCCGGGACTAGTTATGAATGAGCAGTTCTTC. Supplemented by reference TRBV5-1 and TRBJ2-1, the full variable domain reads KAGVTQTPRYLIKTRGQQVTLSCSPISGHRSVSWYQQTPGQGLQFLFEYFSETQRNKGNFPGRFSGRQFSNSRSEMNVSTLELGDSALYLCASSLPPGLVMNEQFFGPGTRLTVL.

In this sample, this clone turned up once. The chain uses TRBV19 and TRBJ2-3; D is possibly TRBD2 (6 bases). V lost 5 bases, J lost 4 bases, and 16 bases lay in between. CDR1 LNHDA and CDR2 SQIVND come from the germline V gene (reference sequence). The CDR3 totals 15 residues. CDR3 in DNA: TGTGCCAGTAGTCCAACCGGGACTGGGGCAGATACGCAGTATTTT. This sequence encodes CASSPTGTGADTQYF.

The rearrangement joins TRBV28 to TRBJ2-5; D is tentatively TRBD1 or TRBD2 (5 bases each). CDR3 length: 18 amino acids. In germline, CDR1 is MDHEN, CDR2 SYDVKM. Trimming left V 10 bases short and J 4 bases short, with 31 bases between. The CDR3 sequence: CATYRGKSGTGQRETQYF. The CDR3 DNA reads TGTGCCACCTACCGAGGAAAATCCGGGACCGGGCAACGAGAGACCCAGTACTTC.

Remarks on this clone: Other DNA sequences of this sample code for an identical CDR3. The chain uses TRBV5-1 and TRBJ2-3; tentatively, D is TRBD2 (5 bases). The CDR3 has 15 amino acids. Germline V CDR1 and CDR2: SGHRS, YFSETQ. The V and J ends lost 0 bases and 3 bases respectively, with 11 bases between them. The CDR3 loop is CASSLGEMSTDTQYF. For the CDR3, the DNA is TGCGCCAGCAGCTTGGGGGAGATGAGTACAGATACGCAGTATTTT.

J is TRBJ1-4 and V is TRBV5-6; D ambiguous. Trimming stripped 1 base from V and 7 bases from J, with 11 bases between. This CDR3 spans 14 amino acids. Germline-derived CDR1 and CDR2 are SGHDT and YYEEEE. CDR3 coding DNA: TGTGCCAGCAGCTTGATTCTCAAAGGTGAAAAACTGTTTTTT. Protein product: CASSLILKGEKLFF.

The V gene is TRBV5-4, the J gene TRBJ2-1, with TRBD2 matching over 7 bases. V lost 0 bases and J lost 0; bases outside the gene matches: 6. This CDR3 spans 17 amino acids. Germline-derived CDR1 and CDR2 are SGHNT and YYREEE (reference sequence). CDR3 nucleotides: TGTGCCAGCAGCTTGGAACTAGCGCGGAGCTCCTACAATGAGCAGTTCTTC. This codes for CASSLELARSSYNEQFF.

The rearrangement links TRBV18 to TRBJ1-4, with TRBD1 matching over 9 bases. From germline, CDR1 is KGHSH and CDR2 LQKENI. Trimming took 6 bases from V and 7 from J; bases not matched to a gene: 3. The CDR3 consists of 13 residues. The DNA for the CDR3 is TGTGCCAGCTCTCAGGACAGGGGTGAAAAACTGTTTTTT. It encodes CASSQDRGEKLFF.

This chain uses TRBV18 with TRBJ1-4; weak D call: TRBD1 (5 bases). V lost 2 bases and J 4 bases, leaving 14 bases between the germline ends. The CDR3 is made up of 16 amino acids. Germline CDR1 reads KGHSH; CDR2 reads LQKENI. This chain's CDR3 is CASSPSYGTYNEKLFF. CDR3 nucleotides: TGTGCCAGCTCACCATCTTACGGGACGTATAATGAAAAACTGTTTTTT.

The chain uses TRBV5-1 and TRBJ1-1; D is unresolved. CDR1 and CDR2 from the germline V gene are SGHRS and YFSETQ. The CDR3 has 14 amino acids. Trimming stripped 0 bases from V and 0 bases from J, with 6 bases between. The CDR3 DNA sequence: TGCGCCAGCAGCTTGGACACCATGAACACTGAAGCTTTCTTT. Translating it yields CASSLDTMNTEAFF. Looking up the rest from reference TRBV5-1 and TRBJ1-1 gives the full variable domain: KAGVTQTPRYLIKTRGQQVTLSCSPISGHRSVSWYQQTPGQGLQFLFEYFSETQRNKGNFPGRFSGRQFSNSRSEMNVSTLELGDSALYLCASSLDTMNTEAFFGQGTRLTVV.

The chain is built from TRBV4-1 and TRBJ1-5; D not resolved. Germline V gene sequence: CDR1 MGHRA, CDR2 YSYEKL. V was cut by 2 bases and J by 4 bases, with 9 bases left in between. The CDR3 contains 14 residues. The CDR3 here is CASSQRSGNQPQHF. The CDR3 region has the DNA TGCGCCAGCAGCCAACGGTCGGGAAATCAGCCCCAGCATTTT.

This clone appeared a single time. The CDR3 DNA follows: TGCAGCGTTGCTTGGAACACTGAAGCTTTCTTT. As protein: CSVAWNTEAFF. The chain carries TRBV29-1 and TRBJ1-1; unclear D gene. The V gene's germline CDR1 is SQVTM and CDR2 ANQGSEA. The CDR3 has 11 amino acids. Trimming left V 4 bases short and J 1 base short, with 4 bases between.

The V call is TRBV4-1, the J call TRBJ2-3; 7 nucleotides line up with TRBD1. CDR3 size: 16 residues. V shed 4 bases, J shed 2 bases, and the junction held 9 bases outside the gene matches. The germline V gene encodes CDR1 MGHRA and CDR2 YSYEKL. This chain's CDR3 is CASSRYRDSSTDTQYF. The CDR3 DNA reads as TGCGCCAGCAGCCGATACCGGGACAGCTCCACAGATACGCAGTATTTT.

The genes are TRBV11-2 and TRBJ2-1; no definite D call. CDR1 and CDR2 (germline): SGHAT, FQNNGV. V was shortened by 6 bases and J by 6 bases, with 12 bases between the two germline ends. This CDR3 has 13 amino acids. The CDR3 loop reads CASSSGRPNEQFF. CDR3 coding DNA: TGTGCCAGCAGTTCCGGACGGCCCAATGAGCAGTTCTTC.

The V gene is TRBV13, the J gene TRBJ2-5; the D gene is possibly TRBD2 (5 bases). Trimming cost V 2 bases and J 4 bases, with 14 bases left between them. Germline CDR1 is PRHDT and CDR2 is FYEKMQ (reference sequence). This CDR3 spans 15 amino acids. The CDR3 sequence: CASSLSRGKRETQYF. The CDR3 DNA reads as TGTGCCAGCAGCTTAAGTAGAGGGAAGAGAGAGACCCAGTACTTC. Filled out from reference TRBV13 and TRBJ2-5, the complete variable domain reads AAGVIQSPRHLIKEKRETATLKCYPIPRHDTVYWYQQGPGQDPQFLISFYEKMQSDKGSIPDRFSAQQFSDYHSELNMSSLELGDSALYFCASSLSRGKRETQYFGPGTRLLVL.

The chain recombines TRBV10-3 with TRBJ2-1, with TRBD1 identical over 12 bases. This CDR3 has 19 amino acids. Germline V gene lookup returns CDR1 ENHRY and CDR2 SYGVKD. V lost 3 bases and J lost 5; bases outside the gene matches: 14. CDR3 nucleotides: TGTGCCATCAGTGACCCGTCGGGACAGGGGGCAATAAGGAACAATGAGCAGTTCTTC. It yields the protein CAISDPSGQGAIRNNEQFF.

The V and J genes are TRBV28 and TRBJ2-7; 9 bases align to TRBD1. With V trimmed by 7 bases and J by 2 bases, 6 bases remained unmatched. The V gene's germline CDR1 is MDHEN and CDR2 SYDVKM. The CDR3 runs to 14 residues. CDR3 coding DNA: TGTGCCAGCACTCCCGGGGACAGGGCCTACGAGCAGTACTTC. This encodes CASTPGDRAYEQYF. The whole variable domain, remainder taken from reference TRBV28 and TRBJ2-7, is DVKVTQSSRYLVKRTGEKVFLECVQDMDHENMFWYRQDPGLGLRLIYFSYDVKMKEKGDIPEGYSVSREKKERFSLILESASTNQTSMYLCASTPGDRAYEQYFGPGTRLTVT.

The rearrangement links TRBV28 to TRBJ2-5; 9 positions match TRBD2. Germline V gene data show CDR1 as MDHEN and CDR2 as SYDVKM. The V gene end was trimmed by 2 bases and the J gene end by 1 base; junction bases not matched to a gene: 2. The CDR3 has 15 amino acids. The CDR3 reads CASSLASGIQETQYF. The DNA for the CDR3 is TGTGCCAGCAGTTTAGCTAGCGGGATCCAAGAGACCCAGTACTTC.

CDR3: CASSPGHEYGYTF. In nucleotides, the CDR3 is TGTGCCAGCTCACCGGGACACGAGTATGGCTACACCTTC. The J gene is TRBJ1-2, the V gene TRBV18; TRBD1 is a possible D gene (6 bases). The CDR3 loop spans 13 amino acids. V gave up 3 bases and J gave up 5 bases, with 10 bases separating them. Germline CDR1 KGHSH, CDR2 LQKENI.

The sample holds a few counts of this clone. The rearrangement uses TRBV9 and TRBJ2-1, with a possible D match to TRBD2 (5 bases). Between the trimmed V and J ends, which lost 4 bases and 3 bases, there was a span of 11 bases. The CDR3 loop spans 14 amino acids. CDR1 and CDR2 from the germline V gene are SGDLS and YYNGEE. The CDR3 region has the DNA TGTGCCAGCAGCTCAGCGGTGGGCTACAATGAGCAGTTCTTC. This encodes CASSSAVGYNEQFF.

The chain combines TRBV7-9 with TRBJ1-3; D remains unclear. The germline gives CDR1 SEHNR, CDR2 FQNEAQ (reference sequence). V was shortened by 6 bases and J by 6 bases, with 3 bases between the two germline ends. This CDR3 is built from 10 residues. CDR3 DNA sequence: TGTGCCAGCAGAACAAACACCATATATTTT. It translates to CASRTNTIYF.

The chain combines TRBV19 with TRBJ2-6; 9 bases match TRBD1. Germline V CDR1 and CDR2: LNHDA, SQIVND (reference sequence). The V gene end was trimmed by 5 bases and the J gene end by 2 bases; junction bases not matched to a gene: 16. CDR3 length equals 20 residues. CDR3 nucleotides: TGTGCCAGTAGTCCCATGGGGTCCGGGACAGGGAGAGCTGGGGCCAACGTCCTGACTTTC. This translates into CASSPMGSGTGRAGANVLTF.

This rearrangement joins TRBV7-2 to TRBJ1-1; D ambiguous. Germline CDR1 reads SGHTA; CDR2 reads FQGNSA. The V and J ends lost 3 bases and 1 base respectively, with 6 bases between them. This CDR3 comprises 13 residues. The CDR3 protein is CASSFRTNTEAFF. CDR3 bases: TGTGCCAGCAGCTTCCGGACGAACACTGAAGCTTTCTTT.